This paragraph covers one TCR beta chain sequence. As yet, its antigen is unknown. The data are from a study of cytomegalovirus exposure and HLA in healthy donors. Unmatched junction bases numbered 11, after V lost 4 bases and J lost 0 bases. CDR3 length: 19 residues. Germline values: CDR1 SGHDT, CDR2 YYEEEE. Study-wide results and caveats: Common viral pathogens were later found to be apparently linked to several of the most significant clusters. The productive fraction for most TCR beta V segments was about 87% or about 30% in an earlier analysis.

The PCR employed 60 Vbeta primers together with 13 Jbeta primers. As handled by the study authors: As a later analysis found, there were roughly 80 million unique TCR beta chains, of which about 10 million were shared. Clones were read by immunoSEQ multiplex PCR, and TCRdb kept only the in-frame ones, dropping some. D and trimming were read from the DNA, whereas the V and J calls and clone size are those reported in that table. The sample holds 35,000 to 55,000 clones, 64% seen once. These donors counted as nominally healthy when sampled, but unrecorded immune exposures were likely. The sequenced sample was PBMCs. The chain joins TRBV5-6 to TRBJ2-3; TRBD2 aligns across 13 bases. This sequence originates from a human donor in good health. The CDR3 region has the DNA TGTGCCAGCAGCGGGGGACTAGCGGGGTTGCGTACTAGCACAGATACGCAGTATTTT. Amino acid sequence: CASSGGLAGLRTSTDTQYF.